This TCR beta chain is from a study of blood T cell repertoires in COVID-19 (dated by TCRdb to 2018 to 2020). General notes on the study: Samples covering the acute and convalescent phases of COVID-19 were provided by collaborators in the United States, Italy and Spain. The material from the prospective study consisted of cDNA or gDNA derived from T cells, B-cell-depleted T cells, or PBMCs. Subjects who had been exposed to COVID-19, were actively infected with it, or had recovered from it provided the deeply sampled blood TCRbeta repertoires that made up the dataset. The repertoires were released in a freely available public database intended as a resource for research on the immune response to SARS-CoV-2. The samples were drawn from two sources: the first 160 participants of the ongoing ImmuneRACE study, and 1,254 subjects contributed by 6 global collaborators. A de-identified subject ID, COVID-19 status, age in years and sex were almost always included in the sample metadata. Where available, HLA class I and class II types were taken from metadata supplied by the sample provider and were not determined by assay-based typing. What the work shows at the level of the full study, not this receptor alone: How much clinical and demographic metadata was included differed by source and by participant, and the metadata was provided uncurated.

In this sample, this clone turned up once. The antigen this receptor binds is unknown. Base qualities are not recorded, but no much larger clone differs from it by a single base. The V end gives up 3 bases and the J end 3 bases, leaving 11 bases in the junction not matched to a gene. The CDR3, cysteine through phenylalanine, is 16 amino acids long. The only DNA kept is the CDR3, 48 bases in frame from the first base. Reading the germline V gene gives CDR1 MDHEN and CDR2 SYDVKM. Collaborating institutions collected whole blood in K2EDTA tubes following their own protocols. For TCRbeta analysis, collaborators shipped samples as frozen whole blood, isolated PBMCs, or DNA extracted from either of those sample types. TCRbeta CDR3 regions were amplified from genomic DNA using the immunoSEQ Assay, a bias-controlled multiplex PCR. In the original analysis: The number of nucleated cells in each sample was estimated by amplification of reference gene primers within the assay. To quantify the absolute abundance of each unique TCRbeta CDR3 rearrangement, sequence reads were collapsed and filtered. For each sample, productive Simpson clonality was calculated as the square root of Simpson's diversity index over productive rearrangements. TCRdb re-hosts the immuneACCESS table, in-frame sequences only. Its copies lack some clones; in the studies checked, an unresolved V gene accounts for under half of them, and the cause for the rest is not known. That table gives V, J and clone size, and the DNA gave D and trimming. This sample is represented by under 350,000 clones; over 75% of them were singletons. The ten largest account for roughly 14% of the sample.

This TCR came from a human donor in a cohort sampled during active COVID-19. Sequences were obtained from peripheral blood. This receptor chain uses TRBV28 and TRBJ2-7; TRBD2 aligns with 7 central bases. The base sequence is TGTGCCAGCAGTTTTCCGACTAGCCTAATGGTCTACGAGCAGTACTTC. This gives the protein CASSFPTSLMVYEQYF.